The 19 T cell receptor beta chains in this list originate from one sample, sequenced in a study of T cells after yellow fever vaccination (dated by TCRdb to the late 2010s). The treatment or condition label for this specimen denotes: live attenuated yellow fever vaccine strain. Library creation used 5' RACE. TCRdb shows the sequencer as Illumina HiSeq 2500. TCRdb reprocessing: public reads trimmed at Q25 with fastp, clones called with MiXCR, in-frame beta chains kept. Entries that share a CDR3 protein sequence are merged under the most common genes and DNA. This sample comprises roughly 520,000 distinct CDR3 sequences, roughly a fifth of them detected only once. The ten largest account for approximately 16% of the sample. The specimen was PBMCs, collected about 20 days after the first yellow fever vaccination. These receptors all stem from a man between 18 and 29 years old who received the YFV17D yellow fever vaccine.

There are a few counts of this clonotype. CDR3 DNA sequence: TGTGCCAGCAGCTTAGTCATAGCGGGGGGGAGCACAGATACGCAGTATTTT. Residues: CASSLVIAGGSTDTQYF. The chain is built from TRBV7-2 and TRBJ2-3, with 11 bases that match TRBD2. The CDR3 is 17 residues long. Germline assignment: CDR1 SGHTA and CDR2 FQGNSA. Trimming at V came to 1 base and at J to 0 bases, leaving 3 bases not matched to a gene. Together with reference TRBV7-2 and TRBJ2-3, the CDR3 gives the full variable domain: GAGVSQSPSNKVTEKGKDVELRCDPISGHTALYWYRQSLGQGLEFLIYFQGNSAPDKSGLPSDRFSAERTGGSVSTLTIQRTQQEDSAVYLCASSLVIAGGSTDTQYFGPGTRLTVL.

This clonotype occurred a few times. The rearrangement joins TRBV28 to TRBJ1-4, with 7 bases matching TRBD1. The V and J ends lost 5 bases and 4 bases, in that order; junction bases with no gene match: 7. Germline V gene data show CDR1 as MDHEN and CDR2 as SYDVKM. The CDR3 has 15 amino acids. Written as DNA, the CDR3 is TGTGCCAGCAGTAAGGACAGGATCGTTAATGAAAAACTGTTTTTT. This translates into CASSKDRIVNEKLFF. The whole variable domain, remainder taken from reference TRBV28 and TRBJ1-4, is DVKVTQSSRYLVKRTGEKVFLECVQDMDHENMFWYRQDPGLGLRLIYFSYDVKMKEKGDIPEGYSVSREKKERFSLILESASTNQTSMYLCASSKDRIVNEKLFFGSGTQLSVL.

This clonotype was seen more than once but under ten times. V and J are TRBV3-1 and TRBJ2-1, with D perhaps matching TRBD2 (7 bases). This CDR3 has 15 amino acids. Trimming cost V 3 bases and J 5 bases, with 14 bases left between them. Germline CDR1 is LGHDT and CDR2 is YNNKEL (reference sequence). The DNA for the CDR3 is TGTGCCAGCAGCCATAATTTGCGGGGGCACAATGAGCAGTTCTTC. Translation: CASSHNLRGHNEQFF.

This clonotype has more than one count but fewer than ten. The genes are TRBV4-3 and TRBJ1-5; TRBD1 matches at 8 bases. J lost 5 bases, V lost 3 bases, and 9 bases had no gene match. The CDR3 contains 16 residues. Germline V gene sequence: CDR1 LGHNA, CDR2 YSLEER. Here the CDR3 DNA reads TGCGCCAGCAGCCAGGACAGGGCGGGTCGGGATCAGCCCCAGCATTTT. The encoded protein is CASSQDRAGRDQPQHF.

This clonotype was observed a handful of times. The chain couples TRBV4-1 to TRBJ2-7, with D possibly matching TRBD2 (5 bases). V dropped 0 bases and J dropped 5 bases, with 17 bases sitting between them. The CDR3 consists of 16 residues. CDR1 is MGHRA, CDR2 YSYEKL, per germline. Here the CDR3 reads CASSQDKRAGYDEQYF. The DNA for the CDR3 is TGCGCCAGCAGCCAAGATAAAAGGGCGGGTTATGACGAGCAGTACTTC.

The J gene is TRBJ1-5, the V gene TRBV19, with a tentative D call TRBD1 (5 bases). In germline, CDR1 is LNHDA, CDR2 SQIVND (reference sequence). Trimming left V 6 bases short and J 3 bases short, with 15 bases between. The CDR3 is 15 residues long. CDR3 nucleotide sequence: TGTGCCAGTAGCACTTCGACAGTCTCCAATCAGCCCCAGCATTTT. Residues: CASSTSTVSNQPQHF.

The table lists this clonotype with a few counts. The chain recombines TRBV5-6 with TRBJ2-5; no clear D. CDR1 SGHDT and CDR2 YYEEEE come from the germline V gene. V lost 4 bases and J 3 bases, leaving 13 bases between the germline ends. This CDR3 has 14 residues. CDR3 loop: CASSPYDTEETQYF. DNA for the CDR3: TGTGCCAGCAGCCCGTATGACACGGAAGAGACCCAGTACTTC.

In regard to this clonotype: A clone one base away is much larger, so this may be a read error. The CDR3 ends on some other residue instead of the conserved phenylalanine or tryptophan, so this is likely a read error. In DNA, the CDR3 is TGTGCCAGCAGTAAGGTCAGGGAGACCCAGTACCTC. This gives the protein CASSKVRETQYL. The chain is built from TRBV28 and TRBJ2-5, with D unclear. The CDR3 spans 12 residues. The germline V gene encodes CDR1 MDHEN and CDR2 SYDVKM. V was clipped by 5 bases and J by 5 bases, with 9 bases between them.

V and J are TRBV5-6 and TRBJ1-1, with D perhaps TRBD1 (6 bases). Trimming stripped 0 bases from V and 3 bases from J, with 18 bases between. Germline values: CDR1 SGHDT, CDR2 YYEEEE. The CDR3 length is 17 residues. The CDR3 loop is CASSLDWTAPGYTEAFF. CDR3 in DNA: TGTGCCAGCAGCTTGGATTGGACAGCCCCTGGGTACACTGAAGCTTTCTTT.

The CDR3 reads CASSRIGGSSGNTIYF. The CDR3 region has the DNA TGTGCCAGTAGTAGGATCGGCGGGAGCTCTGGAAACACCATATATTTT. The chain is built from TRBV19 and TRBJ1-3; D is unresolved. Trimming removed 4 bases from V and 0 bases from J, with 13 bases in between. Germline V lookup: CDR1 LNHDA, CDR2 SQIVND (reference sequence). CDR3 length: 16 residues.

The chain has TRBV6-5 and TRBJ2-1, with 8 bases lining up with TRBD1. This CDR3 is 16 amino acids long. J gave up 4 bases and V 4 bases, and 9 bases lay outside the gene matches. Per germline, CDR1 MNHEY and CDR2 SVGAGI. In DNA, the CDR3 is TGTGCCAGCAGTTCCACCGGGACAGGAGGTTACAATGAGCAGTTCTTC. Translated: CASSSTGTGGYNEQFF.

The V call is TRBV4-3, the J call TRBJ2-7; no clear D. Per germline, CDR1 LGHNA and CDR2 YSLEER. The CDR3 contains 14 residues. V gave up 0 bases and J gave up 3 bases, with 9 bases separating them. DNA for the CDR3: TGCGCCAGCAGCCAAGAGAAAGTTTACTACGAGCAGTACTTC. This gives the protein CASSQEKVYYEQYF.

The chain employs TRBV10-3 and TRBJ2-7; 8 nucleotides align to TRBD1. Germline V lookup: CDR1 ENHRY, CDR2 SYGVKD. The ends lost 4 bases at V and 7 bases at J; junction bases unmatched: 9. The CDR3 is 14 residues long. The CDR3 reads CAISGTGSAKEQYF. Written as DNA, the CDR3 is TGTGCCATCAGTGGGACAGGGTCTGCGAAAGAGCAGTACTTC.

This clonotype was seen many times. The chain combines TRBV5-1 with TRBJ1-1; maybe TRBD1 (5 bases). From germline, CDR1 is SGHRS and CDR2 YFSETQ. The CDR3 runs to 15 residues. V lost 0 bases to trimming and J lost 6 bases, with 15 bases between them. The CDR3 protein is CASSLGWGSEAEAFF. The CDR3 DNA follows: TGCGCCAGCAGCTTGGGATGGGGGTCGGAGGCTGAAGCTTTCTTT.

This clonotype occurred a few times. The chain employs TRBV5-6 and TRBJ1-2; D not resolved. This CDR3 region has 13 residues. Trimming shortened V by 6 bases and J by 5 bases, and 14 bases separated the two germline ends. Germline V lookup: CDR1 SGHDT, CDR2 YYEEEE. CDR3 region: CASTQRERYGYTF. CDR3 DNA: TGTGCCAGCACCCAGAGGGAGAGATATGGCTACACCTTC.

There are a few counts of this clonotype. The J gene is TRBJ2-7, the V gene TRBV5-6; 8 bases are a match to TRBD1. The CDR3 has 16 amino acids. With V trimmed by 2 bases and J by 2 bases, 9 bases remained unmatched. Germline loops: CDR1 SGHDT, CDR2 YYEEEE. The CDR3 sequence: CASSFTGTGDPYEQYV. The DNA for the CDR3 is TGTGCCAGCAGCTTTACCGGGACAGGAGACCCCTACGAGCAGTACGTC.

This clonotype was seen a few times. This rearrangement joins TRBV28 to TRBJ1-1, with D hard to call. Germline lookup yields CDR1 MDHEN and CDR2 SYDVKM. V was pared by 7 bases and J by 6 bases, with 15 bases between. CDR3 length: 13 amino acids. For the CDR3, the DNA is TGTGCCAGCAATCGCATCCCGGACTCTGAAGCTTTCTTT. Translating gives CASNRIPDSEAFF.

The table lists this clonotype with a few counts. V gene TRBV7-2 combines with J gene TRBJ1-1; possibly TRBD1 for D (6 bases). The V gene lost 3 bases and the J gene lost 5 bases, with 10 bases spanning the gap. Germline V gives CDR1 SGHTA, CDR2 FQGNSA. CDR3 length: 13 residues. DNA of the CDR3: TGTGCCAGCAGCTTGACACAGGGTACTGAAGCTTTCTTT. Residues: CASSLTQGTEAFF.

This clonotype was counted a few times. The chain is built from TRBV6-5 and TRBJ1-3; a possible D gene is TRBD1 (5 bases). Trimming pared 2 bases from V and 1 base from J, leaving 18 bases between. From germline, CDR1 is MNHEY and CDR2 SVGAGI. This CDR3 contains 18 residues. The CDR3 coding sequence is TGTGCCAGCAGTTACGGCGGTGGTGCAGGGCTGTCTGGAAACACCATATATTTT. Translating it yields CASSYGGGAGLSGNTIYF.